These 30 T cell receptor beta chains came from one sample sequenced in a study of shared clonotypes between healthy human individuals. TCRdb's copy holds only in-frame clones and misses some; the assay was immunoSEQ multiplex PCR. The sample records a few million clones, approximately 92% being singletons. Sample: naive CD4+ T cells sorted from blood. Described subset: CD45RA+ positively selected. These receptors came from a man aged 18 to 30 in good health.

This sequence joins TRBV5-1 and TRBJ2-1; perhaps TRBD2 as D (6 bases). The V gene's germline CDR1 is SGHRS and CDR2 YFSETQ. Trimming stripped 6 bases from V and 8 bases from J, with 21 bases between. The CDR3 is 15 residues long. The chain's CDR3 is CASTPVTSPLHEQFF. CDR3 bases: TGCGCCAGCACTCCGGTTACTAGCCCCCTTCATGAGCAGTTCTTC.

This rearrangement joins TRBV7-2 to TRBJ1-3, with D possibly matching TRBD1 (6 bases). The CDR3 runs to 15 residues. Germline CDR1 and CDR2: SGHTA and FQGNSA. V gave up 5 bases and J gave up 0 bases, with 11 bases separating them. CDR3 DNA: TGTGCCAGCAGCCGGGACATCCTCTCTGGAAACACCATATATTTT. Encoded protein: CASSRDILSGNTIYF.

This clone occurred once. This chain uses TRBV27 with TRBJ2-1; either TRBD1 or TRBD2 may supply D (5 bases each). V lost 5 bases, J lost 10 bases, and 18 bases lay in between. The CDR3 is 14 residues long. The germline gives CDR1 MNHEY, CDR2 SMNVEV (reference sequence). CDR3 sequence (DNA): TGTGCCAGCAGTCCCCCCGGGACCCCGGGGGAGCAGTTCTTC. This sequence encodes CASSPPGTPGEQFF.

V gene TRBV9 combines with J gene TRBJ2-5, with TRBD2 as a possible D gene (5 bases). The CDR3 sequence is 15 residues long. Trimming shortened V by 0 bases and J by 7 bases, and 16 bases separated the two germline ends. Looked up from germline, CDR1 is SGDLS and CDR2 is YYNGEE. CDR3 sequence reads: CASSVGGNGEGTQYF. CDR3 DNA: TGTGCCAGCAGCGTAGGGGGTAACGGTGAGGGGACCCAGTACTTC.

This chain uses TRBV5-6 with TRBJ1-1; D is undetermined. The CDR3 is made up of 13 amino acids. Germline CDR1 reads SGHDT; CDR2 reads YYEEEE. Deletions cut 1 base from V and 0 bases from J, with 4 bases between. The CDR3: CASSLLVNTEAFF. Written as DNA, the CDR3 is TGTGCCAGCAGCTTGTTGGTGAACACTGAAGCTTTCTTT.

The chain couples TRBV10-3 to TRBJ2-5, with TRBD2 identical over 10 bases. CDR3 length: 16 amino acids. Germline CDR1 reads ENHRY; CDR2 reads SYGVKD. V lost 2 bases to trimming and J lost 7 bases; unmatched junction nucleotides: 10. DNA for the CDR3: TGTGCCATCAGTGAGGGACTAGCGGAGAGGGGAGTGACCCAGTACTTC. Amino acid sequence: CAISEGLAERGVTQYF.

This sequence joins TRBV5-6 and TRBJ2-3; D is uncertain. The germline V and J ends were trimmed by 2 bases and 2 bases, with 12 bases remaining between them. This CDR3 contains 15 residues. Germline CDR1 is SGHDT and CDR2 is YYEEEE. In nucleotides, the CDR3 is TGTGCCAGCAGCTTTTACGCGGATTTCACAGATACGCAGTATTTT. Translation: CASSFYADFTDTQYF.

The J gene is TRBJ1-1, the V gene TRBV27; no reliable D call. The CDR3 has 13 residues. The V end was cut by 3 bases, the J end by 5 bases, with 10 bases between. Germline-derived CDR1 and CDR2 are MNHEY and SMNVEV (reference sequence). Here the CDR3 reads CASSFLEGTEAFF. For the CDR3, the DNA is TGTGCCAGCAGTTTTCTGGAAGGAACTGAAGCTTTCTTT.

The chain couples TRBV21-1 to TRBJ2-3; the D call of TRBD2 is as the table states it, not checked on the DNA. TRBV21-1 is a pseudogene. The CDR3 extends over 16 amino acids. The CDR3 DNA is TGTGCCAGCAGCCCCTTGACTAGCGGGGGGCGGGGGACGCAGTATTTT. Amino acids: CASSPLTSGGRGTQYF.

This rearrangement joins TRBV12-5 to TRBJ2-1, with 9 nucleotides matching TRBD2. CDR1 and CDR2 from the germline V gene are LGHNT and FRNRAP. The V gene end was trimmed by 6 bases and the J gene end by 4 bases; junction bases not matched to a gene: 10. The CDR3 is 16 residues long. CDR3 residues: CASGSTSGQRYNEQFF. The CDR3 DNA reads as TGTGCTAGTGGCTCGACTAGCGGCCAACGATACAATGAGCAGTTCTTC.

About this clone: The sample contains more than one DNA sequence encoding this CDR3. The chain carries TRBV5-1 and TRBJ2-7, with TRBD2 matching 8 bases. Germline-derived CDR1 and CDR2 are SGHRS and YFSETQ. Trimming removed 4 bases from V and 4 bases from J; junction bases left unmatched: 10. The CDR3 has 15 amino acids. The CDR3 DNA reads as TGCGCCAGCAGCCTTGGAGGCGGGACTAGTTACGAGCAGTACTTC. This sequence encodes CASSLGGGTSYEQYF.

J is TRBJ2-5 and V is TRBV18; tentative D call: TRBD1 (5 bases). The V gene lost 2 bases and the J gene lost 4 bases, with 11 bases spanning the gap. This CDR3 has 14 residues. The V gene's germline CDR1 is KGHSH and CDR2 LQKENI. This chain's CDR3 is CASSPAGPGETQYF. In nucleotides, the CDR3 is TGTGCCAGCTCACCAGCAGGGCCAGGAGAGACCCAGTACTTC.

The chain recombines TRBV5-5 with TRBJ1-1; 7 nucleotides match TRBD1. V shed 3 bases, J shed 1 base, and the junction held 3 bases outside the gene matches. This CDR3 is 14 amino acids long. CDR1 SGHKS and CDR2 YYEKEE come from the germline V gene (reference sequence). DNA of the CDR3: TGTGCCAGCAGCTCCCAGGGGGGGAACACTGAAGCTTTCTTT. It specifies CASSSQGGNTEAFF.

The count of this clone is one. The chain carries TRBV19 and TRBJ1-5; the D gene is possibly TRBD1 (6 bases). V lost 7 bases and J 0 bases, leaving 16 bases between the germline ends. The CDR3 sequence is 16 residues long. From germline, CDR1 is LNHDA and CDR2 SQIVND (reference sequence). CDR3 bases: TGTGCCAGTACCCCGGCCAGGGGTTATAGCAATCAGCCCCAGCATTTT. Translation gives CASTPARGYSNQPQHF.

The chain links TRBV5-1 to TRBJ2-7, with 7 positions matching TRBD1. The CDR3 loop spans 15 amino acids. Trimming removed 0 bases from V and 3 bases from J; junction bases left unmatched: 6. Germline V CDR1 and CDR2: SGHRS, YFSETQ. The CDR3 region has the DNA TGCGCCAGCAGCTTGGGGGCCACAGGGGACTACGAGCAGTACTTC. Its protein product is CASSLGATGDYEQYF. Variable domain in full (rest from reference TRBV5-1 and TRBJ2-7): KAGVTQTPRYLIKTRGQQVTLSCSPISGHRSVSWYQQTPGQGLQFLFEYFSETQRNKGNFPGRFSGRQFSNSRSEMNVSTLELGDSALYLCASSLGATGDYEQYFGPGTRLTVT.

The chain recombines TRBV6-5 with TRBJ1-2; D possibly corresponds to TRBD1 (6 bases). CDR1 is MNHEY and CDR2 is SVGAGI in the germline V gene. V was trimmed by 6 bases and J by 4 bases, leaving 15 bases between them. The CDR3 has 14 amino acids. The CDR3 DNA reads TGTGCCAGCAGCGCTAGTACAGGGTTCTATGGCTACACCTTC. Translating it yields CASSASTGFYGYTF.

As regards this clone: Other nucleotide sequences from this sample produce the same CDR3. V gene TRBV7-3 combines with J gene TRBJ2-7; 10 bases are a match to TRBD2. This CDR3 contains 15 residues. Trimming removed 5 bases from V and 2 bases from J; junction bases left unmatched: 6. Germline V gene lookup returns CDR1 SGHTA and CDR2 FQGTGA. CDR3 loop: CASSVSGGPTYEQYF. CDR3 DNA sequence: TGTGCCAGCAGCGTTAGCGGGGGGCCTACCTACGAGCAGTACTTC.

This clone was observed once. The rearrangement uses TRBV27 and TRBJ2-7; TRBD2 might be the D (6 bases). In germline, CDR1 is MNHEY, CDR2 SMNVEV (reference sequence). V dropped 6 bases and J dropped 1 base, with 16 bases sitting between them. The CDR3 totals 15 residues. The CDR3 loop is CASSPRWGRSYEQYF. The DNA of the CDR3 is TGTGCCAGCAGCCCCCGGTGGGGGAGGTCCTACGAGCAGTACTTC.

This chain joins TRBV18 and TRBJ1-1; D is possibly TRBD1 (5 bases). Looked up from germline, CDR1 is KGHSH and CDR2 is LQKENI. The ends were cut back, 6 bases at V and 1 base at J, with 15 bases in the middle. The CDR3 sequence is 15 residues long. CDR3 nucleotides: TGTGCCAGCTCGTCGGTAGGGACGGGGAACACTGAAGCTTTCTTT. This gives the protein CASSSVGTGNTEAFF. Using reference TRBV18 and TRBJ1-1 for the parts outside the CDR3, the full variable domain is NAGVMQNPRHLVRRRGQEARLRCSPMKGHSHVYWYRQLPEEGLKFMVYLQKENIIDESGMPKERFSAEFPKEGPSILRIQQVVRGDSAAYFCASSSVGTGNTEAFFGQGTRLTVV.

The chain couples TRBV4-1 to TRBJ2-1; perhaps TRBD1 as D (5 bases). The V end was cut by 1 base, the J end by 6 bases, with 13 bases between. Per germline, CDR1 MGHRA and CDR2 YSYEKL. The CDR3 is made up of 15 amino acids. CDR3 nucleotides: TGCGCCAGCAGCCAAGGCGGCCAGGACACCAATGAGCAGTTCTTC. This translates into CASSQGGQDTNEQFF.

With respect to this clone: Distinct nucleotide sequences in the sample also encode this CDR3. The CDR3 protein is CASSPQWNTEAFF. The DNA for the CDR3 is TGCGCCAGCAGCCCTCAATGGAACACTGAAGCTTTCTTT. This chain joins TRBV5-1 and TRBJ1-1, with D unclear. The germline V gene encodes CDR1 SGHRS and CDR2 YFSETQ. The CDR3 length is 13 residues. Trimming removed 4 bases at V and 1 base at J, with 8 bases between.

This chain uses TRBV2 with TRBJ2-5; D call uncertain. This CDR3 has 14 residues. Germline V gene sequence: CDR1 SNHLY, CDR2 FYNNEI. V dropped 5 bases and J dropped 1 base, with 11 bases sitting between them. The CDR3 bases are TGTGCCAGCAGTAAAGGACGGAGCCAAGAGACCCAGTACTTC. Translation: CASSKGRSQETQYF.

The chain employs TRBV11-2 and TRBJ2-5, with D perhaps matching TRBD2 (5 bases). Germline V gene sequence: CDR1 SGHAT, CDR2 FQNNGV. V was trimmed by 6 bases and J by 2 bases, leaving 19 bases between them. CDR3 length equals 16 residues. CDR3 region: CASSGGWRGLQETQYF. In DNA, the CDR3 is TGTGCCAGCAGTGGTGGGTGGAGAGGGTTACAAGAGACCCAGTACTTC.

This clone was picked up one time. CDR3 in DNA: TGTGCCAGCAGTTTATCTAGCGGGGTGTCCTACGAGCAGTACTTC. Protein: CASSLSSGVSYEQYF. The chain couples TRBV27 to TRBJ2-7; 8 bases match TRBD2. This CDR3 has 15 residues. Per the germline V gene, CDR1 is MNHEY and CDR2 is SMNVEV (reference sequence). The V gene end was trimmed by 0 bases and the J gene end by 1 base; junction bases not matched to a gene: 2.

The chain couples TRBV9 to TRBJ2-7; 9 nucleotides match TRBD1. The V gene's germline CDR1 is SGDLS and CDR2 YYNGEE. V lost 8 bases to trimming and J lost 7 bases; unmatched junction nucleotides: 10. CDR3 length: 13 amino acids. Written as DNA, the CDR3 is TGTGCCAGTGATAGGACAGGGGCGGGAGAGCAGTACTTC. Amino acids: CASDRTGAGEQYF. The complete variable domain, with remaining parts taken from reference TRBV9 and TRBJ2-7, reads DSGVTQTPKHLITATGQRVTLRCSPRSGDLSVYWYQQSLDQGLQFLIQYYNGEERAKGNILERFSAQQFPDLHSELNLSSLELGDSALYFCASDRTGAGEQYFGPGTRLTVT.

This chain uses TRBV6-5 with TRBJ2-6; 7 nucleotides agree with TRBD1. This CDR3 spans 16 amino acids. The germline V gene has CDR1 MNHEY and CDR2 SVGAGI. V trimming: 2 bases; J trimming: 2 bases; junction bases outside the gene matches: 3. The CDR3 DNA follows: TGTGCCAGCAGTTACGCCACAGGGGCTGGGGCCAACGTCCTGACTTTC. Translated, it gives CASSYATGAGANVLTF.

This clone has a single count. The CDR3 sequence is CASSPASGTGTNYGYTF. The CDR3 DNA reads as TGCGCCAGCAGCCCAGCCTCCGGGACAGGGACTAACTATGGCTACACCTTC. V usage is TRBV4-3 and J usage is TRBJ1-2; 9 positions match TRBD1. CDR3 length equals 17 residues. CDR1 is LGHNA and CDR2 is YSLEER in the germline V gene. Trimming cost V 4 bases and J 0 bases; bases outside gene matches: 9.

The V and J genes are TRBV7-2 and TRBJ1-1; D gene unclear. In germline, CDR1 is SGHTA, CDR2 FQGNSA. This CDR3 has 15 amino acids. Trimming took off 4 bases at V and 4 bases at J, with 16 bases between the two ends. DNA for the CDR3: TGTGCCAGCAGCTCGCCGGACGGACGGGGCACTGAAGCTTTCTTT. Translation gives CASSSPDGRGTEAFF.

V gene TRBV2 combines with J gene TRBJ2-7; TRBD2 aligns across 12 bases. This CDR3 contains 15 residues. Per the germline V gene, CDR1 is SNHLY and CDR2 is FYNNEI. With V trimmed by 5 bases and J by 3 bases, 5 bases remained unmatched. Written as DNA, the CDR3 is TGTGCCAGCAGTACCACTAGCGGGAGGTTCTACGAGCAGTACTTC. Protein: CASSTTSGRFYEQYF.

The V gene is TRBV18, the J gene TRBJ2-3; 10 nucleotides match TRBD2. The CDR3 contains 17 residues. Germline trimming cut 0 bases from V and 6 bases from J; bases unmatched to any gene: 9. The V gene's germline CDR1 is KGHSH and CDR2 LQKENI. CDR3 coding DNA: TGTGCCAGCTCACCACCCCTAGCGGGGGAGCTAGTGGATACGCAGTATTTT. Translating it yields CASSPPLAGELVDTQYF.